Below, 32 T cell receptor beta chains from the same sample are listed, as sequenced in a study of T-cell memory formation after mild COVID-19. From the 5' RACE reads, TCRdb called clonotypes with MiXCR, one entry per CDR3 protein. The sample includes hundreds of thousands of distinct CDR3 sequences, around a quarter of them seen just once. Sequencing was done on a sample of PBMCs or a T cell subset sorted from them (not recorded which). Every receptor here comes from an adult woman who had mild COVID-19 (a few samples of this study predate the infection). Cell type and time point are not known.

This clonotype has a handful of counts. The chain has TRBV12-3 or TRBV12-4 and TRBJ1-3; the D is unclear. The CDR3 has 15 residues. V was cut by 1 base and J by 3 bases, with 10 bases left in between. The CDR3 DNA follows: TGTGCCAGCAGTTTAGAAGGGATAGGTGGAAACACCATATATTTT. Translated: CASSLEGIGGNTIYF.

The chain couples TRBV20-1 to TRBJ1-1; no clear D. Trimming took off 0 bases at V and 3 bases at J, with 8 bases between the two ends. Germline assignment: CDR1 DFQATT and CDR2 SNEGSKA (reference sequence). The CDR3 loop spans 13 amino acids. The CDR3 sequence is CSARDPRYTEAFF. CDR3 bases: TGCAGTGCTAGAGACCCCAGGTACACTGAAGCTTTCTTT.

The V and J genes are TRBV20-1 and TRBJ1-1, with D possibly being TRBD1 (5 bases). This CDR3 contains 15 residues. Germline V gene data show CDR1 as DFQATT and CDR2 as SNEGSKA (reference sequence). Trimming left V 4 bases short and J 8 bases short, with 23 bases between. CDR3 residues: CSATLGSDTSREAFF. CDR3 nucleotides: TGCAGTGCTACCCTCGGTTCGGACACGTCTAGGGAAGCTTTCTTT.

V gene TRBV6-5 combines with J gene TRBJ1-6; TRBD1 aligns across 8 bases. The V gene end was trimmed by 3 bases and the J gene end by 9 bases; junction bases not matched to a gene: 1. CDR1 and CDR2 from the germline V gene are MNHEY and SVGAGI. The CDR3 loop spans 13 amino acids. The CDR3 is CASSYQGASPLHF. The CDR3 DNA is TGTGCCAGCAGTTATCAGGGGGCTTCACCCCTCCACTTT.

This clonotype turned up a few times. The germline gene is not matched at one end of the junction; a read error may be the cause. V is TRBV4-1 and J is TRBJ1-2; 11 bases are a match to TRBD1. This CDR3 comprises 13 residues. Germline V gene data show CDR1 as MGHRA and CDR2 as YSYEKL. CDR3 bases: TGCGCCAGCAGCCAAGACGGGACAGGGGGGTATGCCTTC. It specifies CASSQDGTGGYAF.

There are a few counts of this clonotype. The J gene is TRBJ2-1, the V gene TRBV5-1, with TRBD1 matching 10 bases. The CDR3 consists of 15 residues. J lost 8 bases, V lost 0 bases, and 5 bases had no gene match. Germline V gene lookup returns CDR1 SGHRS and CDR2 YFSETQ. This chain's CDR3 is CASSLAVTGGDEQFF. CDR3 in DNA: TGCGCCAGCAGCTTGGCCGTGACAGGGGGCGATGAGCAGTTCTTC.

The J gene is TRBJ2-2, the V gene TRBV19; D unclear. Looked up from germline, CDR1 is LNHDA and CDR2 is SQIVND (reference sequence). This CDR3 region has 15 residues. Trimming took off 10 bases at V and 0 bases at J, with 15 bases between the two ends. The CDR3 sequence is CATQSAGTNTGELFF. The CDR3 DNA reads as TGTGCCACCCAATCAGCCGGAACGAACACCGGGGAGCTGTTTTTT.

This chain connects TRBV7-9 to TRBJ1-1; possible D gene TRBD1, 6 bases. The CDR3 spans 14 residues. V lost 4 bases and J lost 1, with 10 bases in between. From germline, CDR1 is SEHNR and CDR2 FQNEAQ (reference sequence). The CDR3 here is CASSSSRGNTEAFF. CDR3 DNA: TGTGCCAGCAGCTCTTCCAGGGGGAACACTGAAGCTTTCTTT.

The genes are TRBV20-1 and TRBJ1-2; 10 nucleotides match TRBD1. V shed 1 base, J shed 5 bases, and the junction held 1 base outside the gene matches. The germline gives CDR1 DFQATT, CDR2 SNEGSKA (reference sequence). The CDR3 length is 13 residues. CDR3 DNA: TGCAGTGCTAGAGGACAGGGGGCTTATGGCTACACCTTC. It yields the protein CSARGQGAYGYTF.

This clonotype was seen many times. The rearrangement links TRBV12-3 or TRBV12-4 to TRBJ2-2, with 9 nucleotides matching TRBD2. Trimming cost V 6 bases and J 6 bases; bases outside gene matches: 8. This CDR3 is 15 amino acids long. The CDR3 loop reads CASRFSGSSAGELFF. The CDR3 DNA follows: TGTGCCAGCAGGTTTAGCGGGAGCAGCGCCGGGGAGCTGTTTTTT.

The chain links TRBV5-1 to TRBJ2-7; D assignment may be TRBD1 or TRBD2 (5 bases each). This CDR3 region has 17 residues. Germline-derived CDR1 and CDR2 are SGHRS and YFSETQ. V was cut by 5 bases and J by 2 bases, with 23 bases left in between. The CDR3, as DNA: TGCGCCAGCAGGCAGGTTGGGGGACCCCGACTCCCCTACGAGCAGTACTTC. Amino acids: CASRQVGGPRLPYEQYF. Complete variable domain (other parts from reference TRBV5-1 and TRBJ2-7): KAGVTQTPRYLIKTRGQQVTLSCSPISGHRSVSWYQQTPGQGLQFLFEYFSETQRNKGNFPGRFSGRQFSNSRSEMNVSTLELGDSALYLCASRQVGGPRLPYEQYFGPGTRLTVT.

This clonotype has a single count. The chain couples TRBV12-3 or TRBV12-4 to TRBJ1-4; TRBD1 matches at 7 bases. Trimming at V came to 6 bases and at J to 4 bases, leaving 8 bases not matched to a gene. CDR3 length: 15 amino acids. The CDR3 DNA reads TGTGCCAGCAGCCCCCGGGACAGCGTTAATGAAAAACTGTTTTTT. It translates to CASSPRDSVNEKLFF.

The V gene is TRBV6-1, the J gene TRBJ2-7; D gene ambiguous. Per germline, CDR1 MNHNS and CDR2 SASEGT. V dropped 7 bases and J dropped 0 bases, with 10 bases sitting between them. The CDR3 is made up of 13 amino acids. This chain's CDR3 is CASTTHSSYEQYF. In nucleotides, the CDR3 is TGTGCCAGCACAACACACAGCTCCTACGAGCAGTACTTC.

The rearrangement joins TRBV15 to TRBJ2-7; perhaps TRBD1 as D (5 bases). Germline V gene sequence: CDR1 LNHNV, CDR2 YYDKDF (reference sequence). Trimming removed 3 bases from V and 3 bases from J, with 15 bases in between. The length of the CDR3 is 15 residues. The DNA for the CDR3 is TGTGCCACCAGCAGTGGGCAGGGTAAGAACTACGAGCAGTACTTC. Amino acids: CATSSGQGKNYEQYF.

This sequence joins TRBV4-1 and TRBJ2-7; 7 bases map to TRBD1. The CDR3 runs 16 residues. With V trimmed by 4 bases and J by 1 base, 10 bases remained unmatched. CDR1 is MGHRA and CDR2 is YSYEKL in the germline V gene. CDR3 nucleotide sequence: TGCGCCAGCAGCCCTCACCCCTCGGGACAGTCCTACGAGCAGTACTTC. Its translation: CASSPHPSGQSYEQYF.

The rearrangement joins TRBV15 to TRBJ2-1; the match to TRBD2 covers 8 bases. Germline loops: CDR1 LNHNV, CDR2 YYDKDF (reference sequence). This CDR3 contains 15 residues. V was pared by 0 bases and J by 8 bases, with 6 bases of the junction left unmatched. The CDR3 reads CATSRDSGGAYEQFF. As DNA, the CDR3 is TGTGCCACCAGCAGAGACTCCGGGGGGGCCTATGAGCAGTTCTTC.

The sample holds a few counts of this clonotype. V gene TRBV11-2 combines with J gene TRBJ1-1; D is ambiguous. The germline V gene encodes CDR1 SGHAT and CDR2 FQNNGV. The CDR3 runs 13 residues. Trimming stripped 1 base from V and 4 bases from J, with 7 bases between. Here the CDR3 DNA reads TGTGCCAGCAGCTTAGGGACCCCCACTGAAGCTTTCTTT. Translated: CASSLGTPTEAFF.

This sequence joins TRBV9 and TRBJ2-7; 9 positions match TRBD1. With V trimmed by 3 bases and J by 3 bases, 7 bases remained unmatched. This CDR3 is 15 amino acids long. Germline values: CDR1 SGDLS, CDR2 YYNGEE. CDR3 nucleotide sequence: TGTGCCAGCAGCGAAGGGACAGGGTTTGTCTACGAGCAGTACTTC. It codes for CASSEGTGFVYEQYF.

The rearrangement links TRBV20-1 to TRBJ1-1; D is possibly TRBD1 (6 bases). The ends were cut back, 6 bases at V and 7 bases at J, with 18 bases in the middle. This CDR3 region has 13 residues. Germline V gene data show CDR1 as DFQATT and CDR2 as SNEGSKA (reference sequence). The CDR3 sequence is CSAQSRGGLEAFF. The CDR3 nucleotides read TGCAGTGCGCAGAGCCGTGGGGGGCTTGAAGCTTTCTTT.

This clonotype occurred a few times. The V call is TRBV18, the J call TRBJ2-3; D unclear. CDR1 KGHSH and CDR2 LQKENI come from the germline V gene. The V gene lost 5 bases and the J gene lost 5 bases, with 11 bases spanning the gap. This CDR3 contains 13 residues. The CDR3 DNA reads TGTGCCAGCTCAAACCTCCAGGAAGATACGCAGTATTTT. Encoded protein: CASSNLQEDTQYF.

This chain connects TRBV6-5 to TRBJ1-6, with D uncertain. The length of the CDR3 is 12 residues. Trimming took off 5 bases at V and 9 bases at J, with 8 bases between the two ends. Per germline, CDR1 MNHEY and CDR2 SVGAGI. The CDR3 DNA reads as TGTGCCAGCAGTCTTTCTAGTTCACCCCTCCACTTT. It encodes CASSLSSSPLHF.

The CDR3 here is CASSLDLVVITDTQYF. CDR3 nucleotides: TGTGCCAGCAGCTTAGATCTAGTAGTGATCACAGATACGCAGTATTTT. V gene TRBV11-2 combines with J gene TRBJ2-3; D is uncertain. V was cut by 0 bases and J by 2 bases, with 12 bases left in between. Germline lookup yields CDR1 SGHAT and CDR2 FQNNGV. The length of the CDR3 is 16 residues. The full variable domain, with the rest looked up from reference TRBV11-2 and TRBJ2-3, is EAGVAQSPRYKIIEKRQSVAFWCNPISGHATLYWYQQILGQGPKLLIQFQNNGVVDDSQLPKDRFSAERLKGVDSTLKIQPAKLEDSAVYLCASSLDLVVITDTQYFGPGTRLTVL.

The rearrangement links TRBV5-1 to TRBJ1-6, with 8 positions matching TRBD1. Per germline, CDR1 SGHRS and CDR2 YFSETQ. This CDR3 is 16 amino acids long. Germline trimming cut 3 bases from V and 3 bases from J; bases unmatched to any gene: 5. CDR3: CASSSQGQGYNSPLHF. The DNA for the CDR3 is TGCGCCAGCAGCTCTCAAGGACAGGGCTATAATTCACCCCTCCACTTT. Combining the CDR3 with reference TRBV5-1 and TRBJ1-6 gives the whole variable domain KAGVTQTPRYLIKTRGQQVTLSCSPISGHRSVSWYQQTPGQGLQFLFEYFSETQRNKGNFPGRFSGRQFSNSRSEMNVSTLELGDSALYLCASSSQGQGYNSPLHFGNGTRLTVT.

The chain links TRBV7-2 to TRBJ2-2, with TRBD1 as a possible D gene (6 bases). Germline assignment: CDR1 SGHTA and CDR2 FQGNSA. Trimming pared 5 bases from V and 6 bases from J, leaving 13 bases between. The CDR3 consists of 14 residues. The CDR3 DNA is TGTGCCAGCAGCCAATCTGAGGGGGCCGGGGAGCTGTTTTTT. Its protein product is CASSQSEGAGELFF.

The chain couples TRBV12-3 or TRBV12-4 to TRBJ2-5; tentative D call: TRBD2 (5 bases). The germline V and J ends were trimmed by 7 bases and 4 bases, with 19 bases remaining between them. There are 15 residues in the CDR3. DNA of the CDR3: TGTGCCAGCACCACCTCGGGGAGCGTGGCAGAGACCCAGTACTTC. Amino acids: CASTTSGSVAETQYF.

This clonotype appeared a few times. V is TRBV7-2 and J is TRBJ1-5, with D perhaps TRBD1 (6 bases). Trimming removed 5 bases at V and 3 bases at J, with 14 bases between. This CDR3 region has 15 residues. CDR1 and CDR2 (germline): SGHTA, FQGNSA. CDR3 DNA sequence: TGTGCCAGCAGCCGGAGACAGGAGGCCAATCAGCCCCAGCATTTT. It specifies CASSRRQEANQPQHF.

This clonotype appeared a few times. The V and J genes are TRBV2 and TRBJ2-7; the D is unclear. This CDR3 has 15 residues. V lost 7 bases and J 4 bases, leaving 20 bases between the germline ends. The germline V gene encodes CDR1 SNHLY and CDR2 FYNNEI. CDR3 DNA sequence: TGTGCCAGCACTCCTAATCCCAGCCTATCTTACGAGCAGTACTTC. It specifies CASTPNPSLSYEQYF.

Only a few counts were recorded for this clonotype. The chain employs TRBV6-5 and TRBJ2-3; D not certain. The CDR3 length is 16 residues. V dropped 4 bases and J dropped 5 bases, with 19 bases sitting between them. Germline values: CDR1 MNHEY, CDR2 SVGAGI. The DNA for the CDR3 is TGTGCCAGCAGTTCTTCCCCACGCGGCGGTGGAGATACGCAGTATTTT. It yields the protein CASSSSPRGGGDTQYF.

V gene TRBV7-9 combines with J gene TRBJ2-1, with a tentative D call TRBD2 (6 bases). Germline CDR1 is SEHNR and CDR2 is FQNEAQ (reference sequence). The V gene lost 0 bases and the J gene lost 2 bases, with 11 bases spanning the gap. The CDR3 is made up of 16 amino acids. Here the CDR3 DNA reads TGTGCCAGCAGCTTAGCGGTTAGCGGTACCTACAATGAGCAGTTCTTC. This gives the protein CASSLAVSGTYNEQFF.

CDR3 nucleotide sequence: TGTGCCAGCAGCCACCGGGACAGGGGTGGCTACGAGCAGTACTTC. It translates to CASSHRDRGGYEQYF. The chain has TRBV7-2 and TRBJ2-7; TRBD1 matches at 10 bases. Germline V CDR1 and CDR2: SGHTA, FQGNSA. J lost 3 bases, V lost 5 bases, and 7 bases had no gene match. CDR3 size: 15 residues.

The rearrangement joins TRBV7-9 to TRBJ2-4; either TRBD1 or TRBD2 may supply D (6 bases each). Germline-derived CDR1 and CDR2 are SEHNR and FQNEAQ (reference sequence). V dropped 4 bases and J dropped 8 bases, with 18 bases sitting between them. This CDR3 contains 15 residues. Here the CDR3 reads CASSSRGAPEDIQYF. The CDR3 DNA follows: TGTGCCAGCAGCTCAAGGGGGGCCCCTGAGGACATTCAGTACTTC.

This clonotype was detected only a few times. The V gene is TRBV5-1, the J gene TRBJ2-2; tentatively, D is TRBD1 or TRBD2 (5 bases each). CDR1 is SGHRS, CDR2 YFSETQ, per germline. This CDR3 is 14 amino acids long. Trimming cost V 4 bases and J 5 bases, with 12 bases left between them. CDR3 bases: TGCGCCAGCAGCCGATGGGGCGGGACCGGGGAGCTGTTTTTT. This encodes CASSRWGGTGELFF.